The 27 T cell receptor beta chains given below trace back to one sample, sequenced in a study of shared clonotypes between healthy human individuals. TCRdb's copy holds only in-frame clones and misses some; the assay was immunoSEQ multiplex PCR. Of a few hundred thousand clones detected, 73% appear once; the ten largest clones hold over 9.5%. Sequences were obtained from memory CD4+ T cells sorted from blood. Subset meaning: CD45RA-negative fraction. These receptors were taken from a man aged 30 to 39 in good health.

The chain couples TRBV2 to TRBJ2-3, with 9 bases aligning to TRBD1. Germline CDR1 is SNHLY and CDR2 is FYNNEI. The CDR3 sequence is 16 residues long. V lost 6 bases, J lost 3 bases, and 10 bases stayed unmatched. As DNA, the CDR3 is TGTGCCAGCAGACGGGACAGGGATGGTTATACAGATACGCAGTATTTT. The encoded protein is CASRRDRDGYTDTQYF.

V and J are TRBV29-1 and TRBJ2-2, with D possibly matching TRBD2 (5 bases). V was trimmed by 0 bases and J by 5 bases, leaving 16 bases between them. The length of the CDR3 is 16 residues. Germline assignment: CDR1 SQVTM and CDR2 ANQGSEA. The CDR3 loop reads CSVEEWGRGGTGELFF. The CDR3, as DNA: TGCAGCGTTGAAGAGTGGGGTCGCGGAGGAACCGGGGAGCTGTTTTTT.

The CDR3, as DNA: TGTGCCAGCTCACCACCGGCTTCAGGGGCCCACGAGCAGTACTTC. Translating gives CASSPPASGAHEQYF. The chain joins TRBV18 to TRBJ2-7; D possibly corresponds to TRBD1 (6 bases). V was cut by 0 bases and J by 5 bases, with 14 bases left in between. The CDR3 runs to 15 residues. Germline V gene sequence: CDR1 KGHSH, CDR2 LQKENI.

The V call is TRBV19, the J call TRBJ2-5, with D unclear. With 5 bases removed from V and 5 bases from J, the gap between germline ends came to 12 bases. Germline lookup yields CDR1 LNHDA and CDR2 SQIVND (reference sequence). The CDR3 has 13 residues. The CDR3 loop reads CASSLVGWETQYF. The CDR3 DNA reads as TGTGCCAGTAGTCTAGTCGGTTGGGAGACCCAGTACTTC.

This rearrangement joins TRBV30 to TRBJ2-6, with no clear D. In germline, CDR1 is GTSNPN, CDR2 SVGIG (reference sequence). The V and J ends lost 4 bases and 2 bases respectively, with 12 bases between them. There are 15 residues in the CDR3. The CDR3 DNA sequence: TGTGCCTGGACCAAGGTTGAGGCTGGGGCCAACGTCCTGACTTTC. As protein: CAWTKVEAGANVLTF.

This chain uses TRBV5-4 with TRBJ2-3; possibly TRBD1 for D (6 bases). The CDR3 extends over 14 amino acids. Germline values: CDR1 SGHNT, CDR2 YYREEE (reference sequence). V shed 5 bases and J shed 2 bases, with 12 bases lying between them. The DNA of the CDR3 is TGTGCCAGCAGTTCCGACAGGATCACAGATACGCAGTATTTT. It yields the protein CASSSDRITDTQYF.

V and J are TRBV6-1 and TRBJ2-1, with 8 bases lining up with TRBD2. Germline CDR1 MNHNS, CDR2 SASEGT. V lost 3 bases to trimming and J lost 9 bases; unmatched junction nucleotides: 7. The CDR3 has 14 amino acids. The CDR3 DNA follows: TGTGCCAGCAGTGATCGGGGACTAGGTGTTGAGCAGTTCTTC. Translation gives CASSDRGLGVEQFF.

The chain couples TRBV27 to TRBJ1-5, with D tentatively TRBD1 (5 bases). The CDR3 loop spans 12 amino acids. Trimming stripped 11 bases from V and 7 bases from J, with 15 bases between. Germline V gene data show CDR1 as MNHEY and CDR2 as SMNVEV (reference sequence). For the CDR3, the DNA is TGTGCCGTAGGAGGGGTGGGCCAGCCCCAGCATTTT. Translated, it gives CAVGGVGQPQHF.

This clone turned up a few times. J is TRBJ2-6 and V is TRBV18; tentative D call: TRBD1 (5 bases). The CDR3 is made up of 17 amino acids. The V gene lost 0 bases and the J gene lost 2 bases, with 11 bases spanning the gap. Per germline, CDR1 KGHSH and CDR2 LQKENI. The CDR3: CASSPPYDRTGANVLTF. CDR3 nucleotides: TGTGCCAGCTCACCACCATATGACAGAACTGGGGCCAACGTCCTGACTTTC.

This clone was seen only once. The chain recombines TRBV21-1 with TRBJ2-7; the D call in the table, TRBD1, was not verified against the DNA. TRBV21-1 is termed a pseudogene. The CDR3 loop spans 16 amino acids. The CDR3 bases are TGTGCCAGCTGCCTCAGTGGGGACAGCCCCTCCTACGAGCAGTACTTC. It is translated as CASCLSGDSPSYEQYF.

This chain joins TRBV7-6 and TRBJ2-1, with D tentatively TRBD1 (6 bases). The germline V gene has CDR1 SGHVS and CDR2 FNYEAQ. V was clipped by 5 bases and J by 4 bases, with 12 bases between them. This CDR3 comprises 14 residues. CDR3 region: CASSPGQNYNEQFF. In DNA form, the CDR3 reads TGTGCCAGCAGCCCTGGACAGAATTACAATGAGCAGTTCTTC.

This chain connects TRBV5-1 to TRBJ2-1; no clear D. With 4 bases removed from V and 1 base from J, the gap between germline ends came to 12 bases. The length of the CDR3 is 15 residues. Germline CDR1 and CDR2: SGHRS and YFSETQ. This CDR3 is CASSPDSPSYNEQFF. The CDR3 nucleotides read TGCGCCAGCAGCCCCGACTCGCCTTCCTACAATGAGCAGTTCTTC.

Written as DNA, the CDR3 is TGTGCCAGCAGCCCCGGGACAGCCAACACTGAAGCTTTCTTT. It yields the protein CASSPGTANTEAFF. The chain recombines TRBV7-2 with TRBJ1-1; the match to TRBD1 covers 7 bases. Germline loops: CDR1 SGHTA, CDR2 FQGNSA. CDR3 length: 14 residues. Unmatched junction bases numbered 5, after V lost 5 bases and J lost 2 bases.

This clone occurred many times. Other DNA sequences within the sample encode an identical CDR3. V gene TRBV5-1 combines with J gene TRBJ2-7; tentative D call: TRBD2 (7 bases). CDR1 is SGHRS and CDR2 is YFSETQ in the germline V gene. V dropped 4 bases and J dropped 0 bases, with 14 bases sitting between them. This CDR3 is 15 amino acids long. For the CDR3, the DNA is TGCGCCAGCAGCCCACAAGGGGGGGACTCCTACGAGCAGTACTTC. It specifies CASSPQGGDSYEQYF.

This clone turned up a few times. This chain connects TRBV18 to TRBJ2-7, with a weak D call TRBD1 (6 bases). This CDR3 region has 14 residues. Trimming stripped 1 base from V and 4 bases from J, with 11 bases between. Germline V lookup: CDR1 KGHSH, CDR2 LQKENI. The CDR3 sequence is CASSPLKTGYEQYF. CDR3 in DNA: TGTGCCAGCTCACCACTTAAAACAGGGTACGAGCAGTACTTC.

In DNA form, the CDR3 reads TGTGCCAGCAGCTTAGGAGCGGGAGGGTGGGATGAGCAGTTCTTC. Translated, it gives CASSLGAGGWDEQFF. V usage is TRBV7-3 and J usage is TRBJ2-1; 10 bases fit TRBD2. Trimming at V came to 2 bases and at J to 8 bases, leaving 6 bases not matched to a gene. The germline V gene has CDR1 SGHTA and CDR2 FQGTGA. This CDR3 comprises 15 residues.

This clone was observed a few times. V and J are TRBV7-2 and TRBJ2-5; unclear D gene. V shed 2 bases and J shed 5 bases, with 9 bases lying between them. This CDR3 comprises 13 residues. Germline CDR1 reads SGHTA; CDR2 reads FQGNSA. The CDR3 DNA sequence: TGTGCCAGCAGCTTACTCACAAGCGAGACCCAGTACTTC. Its translation: CASSLLTSETQYF.

V and J are TRBV6-6 and TRBJ2-3, with D hard to call. The CDR3 covers 13 residues. V dropped 2 bases and J dropped 0 bases, with 3 bases sitting between them. Germline V gene lookup returns CDR1 MNHNY and CDR2 SVGAGI (reference sequence). The CDR3 DNA sequence: TGTGCCAGCAGTTACCACAGCACAGATACGCAGTATTTT. Residues: CASSYHSTDTQYF.

This chain connects TRBV5-1 to TRBJ2-7; 8 bases fit TRBD2. V shed 4 bases and J 5 bases; nucleotides not matched to a gene: 14. The germline V gene has CDR1 SGHRS and CDR2 YFSETQ. The CDR3 totals 16 residues. The CDR3 DNA reads as TGCGCCAGCAGCCCCTTCGGGGCGGGAGGCAACCACGAGCAGTACTTC. Protein product: CASSPFGAGGNHEQYF.

The chain recombines TRBV2 with TRBJ1-5, with a weak D call TRBD1 (6 bases). V dropped 6 bases and J dropped 3 bases, with 9 bases sitting between them. The CDR3 contains 13 residues. Germline lookup yields CDR1 SNHLY and CDR2 FYNNEI. CDR3 protein: CASSRDTNQPQHF. The CDR3 DNA reads as TGTGCCAGCAGCAGGGACACCAATCAGCCCCAGCATTTT. Complete variable domain (other parts from reference TRBV2 and TRBJ1-5): EPEVTQTPSHQVTQMGQEVILRCVPISNHLYFYWYRQILGQKVEFLVSFYNNEISEKSEIFDDQFSVERPDGSNFTLKIRSTKLEDSAMYFCASSRDTNQPQHFGDGTRLSIL.

This sequence joins TRBV18 and TRBJ1-3; 7 positions match TRBD1. The germline gives CDR1 KGHSH, CDR2 LQKENI. The CDR3 covers 16 residues. V lost 4 bases and J lost 0; bases outside the gene matches: 6. CDR3 region: CASSRGTVSSGNTIYF. The DNA for the CDR3 is TGTGCCAGCTCACGGGGGACAGTTTCCTCTGGAAACACCATATATTTT.

The gene calls are TRBV29-1 and TRBJ2-7, with no clear D. Trimming removed 7 bases from V and 3 bases from J, with 13 bases in between. The CDR3 is 12 residues long. CDR1 and CDR2 (germline): SQVTM, ANQGSEA. CDR3 coding DNA: TGCAGCGCCCGGACGGTAAACTACGAGCAGTACTTC. This translates into CSARTVNYEQYF.

J is TRBJ2-1 and V is TRBV2; D unclear. Germline-derived CDR1 and CDR2 are SNHLY and FYNNEI. Trimming left V 0 bases short and J 9 bases short, with 6 bases between. This CDR3 region has 12 residues. CDR3 nucleotides: TGTGCCAGCAGTGAAGCGCGAGGTGAGCAGTTCTTC. The encoded protein is CASSEARGEQFF.

V usage is TRBV30 and J usage is TRBJ2-7; D not resolved. V dropped 7 bases and J dropped 3 bases, with 13 bases sitting between them. CDR1 and CDR2 from the germline V gene are GTSNPN and SVGIG (reference sequence). CDR3 size: 12 residues. The CDR3 here is CALKRVDYEQYF. DNA of the CDR3: TGTGCCTTAAAGCGAGTCGACTACGAGCAGTACTTC.

This clone appeared a single time. The chain carries TRBV7-2 and TRBJ2-5; D gene unclear. Per germline, CDR1 SGHTA and CDR2 FQGNSA. The germline V and J ends were trimmed by 1 base and 2 bases, with 5 bases remaining between them. This CDR3 region has 13 residues. CDR3 sequence: CASSLGGQETQYF. In DNA, the CDR3 is TGTGCCAGCAGCTTAGGCGGTCAAGAGACCCAGTACTTC.

This chain connects TRBV4-2 to TRBJ2-1, with D possibly TRBD2 on 5 matching bases. The V gene lost 3 bases and the J gene lost 3 bases, with 12 bases spanning the gap. The CDR3 totals 15 residues. Germline V gene lookup returns CDR1 LGHNA and CDR2 YNFKEQ. Written as DNA, the CDR3 is TGTGCCAGCAGCCAGAGCGGAGAAAGCTACAATGAGCAGTTCTTC. Protein: CASSQSGESYNEQFF.

The V and J genes are TRBV7-9 and TRBJ2-4; no definite D call. The CDR3 runs 12 residues. Germline V gene data show CDR1 as SEHNR and CDR2 as FQNEAQ (reference sequence). Trimming took 4 bases from V and 15 from J, leaving 16 bases between them. The CDR3 loop reads CASSSSHQSWYF. CDR3 DNA: TGTGCCAGCAGCTCCTCACACCAAAGTTGGTACTTC. The full variable domain, completed using reference TRBV7-9 and TRBJ2-4, is DTGVSQNPRHKITKRGQNVTFRCDPISEHNRLYWYRQTLGQGPEFLTYFQNEAQLEKSRLLSDRFSAERPKGSFSTLEIQRTEQGDSAMYLCASSSSHQSWYFGAGTRLSVL.